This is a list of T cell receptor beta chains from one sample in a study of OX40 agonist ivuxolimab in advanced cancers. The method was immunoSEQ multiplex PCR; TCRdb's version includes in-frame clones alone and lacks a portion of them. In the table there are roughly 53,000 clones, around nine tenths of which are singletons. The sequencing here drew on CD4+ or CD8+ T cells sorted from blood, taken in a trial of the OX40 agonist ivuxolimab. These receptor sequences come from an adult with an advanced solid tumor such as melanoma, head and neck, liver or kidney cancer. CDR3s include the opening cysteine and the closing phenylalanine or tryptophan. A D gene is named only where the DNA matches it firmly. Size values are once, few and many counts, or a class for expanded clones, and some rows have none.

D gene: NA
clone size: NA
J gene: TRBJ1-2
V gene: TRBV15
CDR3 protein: CATSREGTANYGYTF
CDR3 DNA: TGTGCCACCAGCAGAGAGGGGACGGCCAATTATGGCTACACCTTC

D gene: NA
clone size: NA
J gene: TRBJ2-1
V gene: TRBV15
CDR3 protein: CATSRVLPGVENEQFF
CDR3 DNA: TGTGCCACCAGCAGAGTTCTTCCGGGAGTCGAGAATGAGCAGTTCTTC

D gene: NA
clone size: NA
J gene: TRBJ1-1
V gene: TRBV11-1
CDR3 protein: CASSLLGGNTEAFF
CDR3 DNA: TGTGCCAGCAGCCTCTTAGGGGGGAACACTGAAGCTTTCTTT

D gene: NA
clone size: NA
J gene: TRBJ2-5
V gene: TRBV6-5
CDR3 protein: CASKRVFRQETQYF
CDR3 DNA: TGTGCCAGCAAAAGGGTGTTTAGGCAGGAGACCCAGTACTTC

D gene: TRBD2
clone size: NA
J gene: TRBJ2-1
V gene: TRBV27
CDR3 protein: CASSLRLAGFSYNEQFF
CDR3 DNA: TGTGCCAGCAGTCTCCGACTAGCGGGGTTCTCCTACAATGAGCAGTTCTTC

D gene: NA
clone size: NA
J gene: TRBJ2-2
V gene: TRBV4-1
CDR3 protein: CASSQGSYSHTGELFF
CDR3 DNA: TGCGCCAGCAGCCAAGGTTCCTACTCTCACACCGGGGAGCTGTTTTTT

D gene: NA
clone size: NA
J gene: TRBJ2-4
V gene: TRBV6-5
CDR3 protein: CASSYQPTEGDIQYF
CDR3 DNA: TGTGCCAGCAGTTACCAACCGACAGAGGGAGACATTCAGTACTTC

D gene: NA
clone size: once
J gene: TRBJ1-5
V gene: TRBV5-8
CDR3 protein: CASSLGGDQPQHF
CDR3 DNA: TGTGCCAGCAGCTTGGGGGGGGATCAGCCCCAGCATTTT

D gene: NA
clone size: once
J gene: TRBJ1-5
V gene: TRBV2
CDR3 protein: CASTGQGTYQPQHF
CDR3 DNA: TGTGCCAGCACTGGACAAGGGACTTATCAGCCCCAGCATTTT

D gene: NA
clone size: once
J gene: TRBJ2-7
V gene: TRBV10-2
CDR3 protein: CASRVAYEQYF
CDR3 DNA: TGCGCCAGCAGGGTCGCCTACGAGCAGTACTTC

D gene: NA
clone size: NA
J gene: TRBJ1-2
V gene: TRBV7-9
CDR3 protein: CASNSAGSGGLNGYTF
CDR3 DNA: TGTGCCAGCAATTCGGCGGGGTCGGGGGGCTTAAATGGCTACACCTTC

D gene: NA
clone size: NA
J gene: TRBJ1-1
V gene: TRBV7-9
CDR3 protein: CASSLGLGSAFF
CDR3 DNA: TGTGCCAGCAGCTTAGGTTTAGGGTCAGCTTTCTTT

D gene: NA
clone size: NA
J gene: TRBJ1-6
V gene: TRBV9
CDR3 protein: CASSVAPDFNSPLHF
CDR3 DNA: TGTGCCAGCAGCGTAGCCCCGGATTTTAATTCACCCCTCCACTTT

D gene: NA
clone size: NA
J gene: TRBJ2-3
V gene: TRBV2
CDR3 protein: CASGVADTQYF
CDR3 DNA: TGTGCCAGCGGAGTGGCAGATACGCAGTATTTT

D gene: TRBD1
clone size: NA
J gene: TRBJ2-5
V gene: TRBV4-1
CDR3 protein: CASSQEDREETQYF
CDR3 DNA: TGCGCCAGCAGCCAAGAAGACAGGGAAGAGACCCAGTACTTC

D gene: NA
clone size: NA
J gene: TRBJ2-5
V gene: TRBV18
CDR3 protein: CASSPPQGQETQYF
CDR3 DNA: TGTGCCAGCTCACCACCACAGGGACAAGAGACCCAGTACTTC

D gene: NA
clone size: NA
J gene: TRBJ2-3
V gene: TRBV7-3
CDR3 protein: CASSLRHGTDTQYF
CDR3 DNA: TGTGCCAGCAGCTTGAGGCACGGCACAGATACGCAGTATTTT

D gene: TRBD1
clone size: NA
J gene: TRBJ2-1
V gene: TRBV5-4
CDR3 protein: CASSTSQGSSYNEQFF
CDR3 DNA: TGTGCCAGCAGCACCTCACAGGGGAGCTCCTACAATGAGCAGTTCTTC

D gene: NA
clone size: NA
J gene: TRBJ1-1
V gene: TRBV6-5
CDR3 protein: CASSPQGRETEAFF
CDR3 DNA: TGTGCCAGCAGTCCCCAGGGACGGGAGACTGAAGCTTTCTTT

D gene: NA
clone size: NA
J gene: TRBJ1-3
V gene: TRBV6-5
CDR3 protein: CASSYGGPGNTIYF
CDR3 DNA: TGTGCCAGCAGTTACGGGGGACCTGGAAACACCATATATTTT

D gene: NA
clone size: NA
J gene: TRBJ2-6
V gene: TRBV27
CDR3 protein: CATLSGANVLTF
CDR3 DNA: TGTGCCACCCTCTCTGGGGCCAACGTCCTGACTTTC

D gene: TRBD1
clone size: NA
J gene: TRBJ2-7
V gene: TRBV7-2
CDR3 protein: CASSLAPTGSSYEQYF
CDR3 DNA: TGTGCCAGCAGCTTAGCCCCGACAGGGAGCTCCTACGAGCAGTACTTC

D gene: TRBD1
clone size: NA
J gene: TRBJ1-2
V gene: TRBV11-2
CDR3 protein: CASSLLGQDFYGYTF
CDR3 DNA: TGTGCCAGCAGCTTACTGGGACAGGACTTCTATGGCTACACCTTC

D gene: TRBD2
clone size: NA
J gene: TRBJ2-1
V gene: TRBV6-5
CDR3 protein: CASSYRGDEQFF
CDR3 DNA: TGTGCCAGCAGTTACCGGGGGGATGAGCAGTTCTTC

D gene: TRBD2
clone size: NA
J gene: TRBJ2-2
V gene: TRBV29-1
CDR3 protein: CSARREGPGGELFF
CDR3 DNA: TGCAGCGCCAGGCGGGAGGGCCCTGGCGGGGAGCTGTTTTTT

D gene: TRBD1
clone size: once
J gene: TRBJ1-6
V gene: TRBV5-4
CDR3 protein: CASSLEGAGSPLHF
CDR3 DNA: TGTGCCAGCAGCTTGGAGGGGGCTGGGTCACCCCTCCACTTT

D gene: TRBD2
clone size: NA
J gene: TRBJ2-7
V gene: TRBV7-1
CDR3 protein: CASSFGTSRIYEQYF
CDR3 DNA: TGTGCCAGCAGCTTCGGGACTAGCAGAATCTACGAGCAGTACTTC

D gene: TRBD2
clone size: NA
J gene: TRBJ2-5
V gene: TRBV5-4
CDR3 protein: CASSLRGGGLQETQYF
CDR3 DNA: TGTGCCAGCAGCTTGCGCGGGGGGGGCCTCCAAGAGACCCAGTACTTC

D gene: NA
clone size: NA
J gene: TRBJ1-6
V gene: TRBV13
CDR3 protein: CASSLRAGTLNSPLHF
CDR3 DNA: TGTGCCAGCAGCTTAAGAGCGGGAACCCTCAATTCACCCCTCCACTTT

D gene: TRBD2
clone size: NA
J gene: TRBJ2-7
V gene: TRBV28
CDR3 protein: CASSLLASGGAHEQYF
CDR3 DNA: TGTGCCAGCAGTTTATTGGCTAGCGGGGGGGCCCACGAGCAGTACTTC

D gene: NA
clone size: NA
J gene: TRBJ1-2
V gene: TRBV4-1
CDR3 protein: CASSQDMMSGTIYGYTF
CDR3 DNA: TGCGCCAGCAGCCAAGATATGATGTCGGGGACAATCTATGGCTACACCTTC

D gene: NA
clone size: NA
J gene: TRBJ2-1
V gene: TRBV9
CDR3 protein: CASSVMGEVQFF
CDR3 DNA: TGTGCCAGCAGCGTAATGGGGGAGGTGCAGTTCTTC

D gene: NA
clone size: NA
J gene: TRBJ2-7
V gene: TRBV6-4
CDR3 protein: CASSNRVSVHEQYF
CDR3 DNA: TGTGCCAGCAGCAACAGGGTATCCGTCCACGAGCAGTACTTC

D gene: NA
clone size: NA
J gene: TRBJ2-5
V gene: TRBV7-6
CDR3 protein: CASSLGIEETQYF
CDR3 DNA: TGTGCCAGCAGCTTAGGAATCGAAGAGACCCAGTACTTC

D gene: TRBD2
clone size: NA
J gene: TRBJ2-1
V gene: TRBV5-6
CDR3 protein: CASSQRPYSGWDNEQFF
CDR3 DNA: TGTGCCAGCAGTCAGAGACCATATAGCGGGTGGGACAATGAGCAGTTCTTC

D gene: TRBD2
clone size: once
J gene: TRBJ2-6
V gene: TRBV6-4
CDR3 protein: CASSEGLAGPSGANVLTF
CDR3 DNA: TGTGCCAGCAGTGAGGGACTAGCGGGGCCCTCTGGGGCCAACGTCCTGACTTTC

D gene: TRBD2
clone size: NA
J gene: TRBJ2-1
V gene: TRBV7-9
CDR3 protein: CASSSGLAGASYNEQFF
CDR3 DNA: TGTGCCAGCAGCTCGGGACTAGCGGGGGCCTCCTACAATGAGCAGTTCTTC

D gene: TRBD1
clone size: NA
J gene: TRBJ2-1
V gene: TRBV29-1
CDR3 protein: CSVFGQGRGWTYNEQFF
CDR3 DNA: TGCAGCGTTTTTGGTCAGGGCAGGGGGTGGACCTACAATGAGCAGTTCTTC

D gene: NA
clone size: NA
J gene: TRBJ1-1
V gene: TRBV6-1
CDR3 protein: CASRPRWTDTEAFF
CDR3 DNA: TGTGCCAGCCGACCACGCTGGACGGACACTGAAGCTTTCTTT

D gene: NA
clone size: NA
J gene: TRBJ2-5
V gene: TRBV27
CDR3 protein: CASSLRRPGAEETQYF
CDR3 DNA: TGTGCCAGCAGTTTAAGGCGTCCGGGGGCTGAAGAGACCCAGTACTTC

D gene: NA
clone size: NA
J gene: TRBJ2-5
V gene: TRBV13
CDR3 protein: CASSLGFDSSQETQYF
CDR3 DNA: TGTGCCAGCAGCTTAGGGTTTGACAGCTCCCAAGAGACCCAGTACTTC

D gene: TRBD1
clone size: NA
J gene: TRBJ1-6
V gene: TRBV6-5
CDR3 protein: CASSYAGQSNSPLHF
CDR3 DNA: TGTGCCAGCAGTTACGCGGGACAGTCTAATTCACCCCTCCACTTT

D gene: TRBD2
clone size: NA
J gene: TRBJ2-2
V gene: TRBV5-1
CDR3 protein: CASSPGTKHPGELFF
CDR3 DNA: TGCGCCAGCAGCCCAGGGACTAAACACCCGGGGGAGCTGTTTTTT

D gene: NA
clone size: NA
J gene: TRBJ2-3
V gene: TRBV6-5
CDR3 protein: CASRRAELTDTQYF
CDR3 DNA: TGTGCCAGCAGGCGAGCGGAGCTCACAGATACGCAGTATTTT

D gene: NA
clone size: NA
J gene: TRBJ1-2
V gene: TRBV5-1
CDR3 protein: CASSLGQDGYTF
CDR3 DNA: TGCGCCAGCAGCTTAGGGCAGGATGGCTACACCTTC

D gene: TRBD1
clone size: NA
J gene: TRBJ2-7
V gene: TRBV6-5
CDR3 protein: CASSYSDRGYEQYF
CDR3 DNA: TGTGCCAGCAGTTACTCGGACAGGGGATACGAGCAGTACTTC

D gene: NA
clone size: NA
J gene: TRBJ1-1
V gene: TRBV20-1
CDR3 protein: CSAAQVEAFF
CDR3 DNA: TGCAGTGCGGCGCAGGTGGAAGCTTTCTTT

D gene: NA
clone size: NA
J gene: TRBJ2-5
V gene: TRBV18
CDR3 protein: CASSGGQEETQYF
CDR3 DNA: TGTGCCAGCTCCGGAGGGCAGGAAGAGACCCAGTACTTC